The 24 T cell receptor beta chains below come from one sample, sequenced in a study of blood T cell repertoires in COVID-19. The table came from immunoSEQ multiplex PCR; TCRdb's copy has only in-frame clones and leaves some out. Here the sample spans some 140,000 clones, less than 80% being singletons. Sequenced sample: peripheral blood. All receptors derive from a man aged 55 to 69 with acute or convalescent COVID-19.

The J gene is TRBJ2-7, the V gene TRBV24-1; D is unclear. The CDR3 loop spans 13 amino acids. The V gene's germline CDR1 is KGHDR and CDR2 SFDVKD. The V end was cut by 0 bases, the J end by 6 bases, with 8 bases between. The CDR3 region is CATSDLNSREQYF. The CDR3 bases are TGTGCCACCAGTGATTTGAACAGTCGCGAGCAGTACTTC.

This clone was seen more than once but under ten times. V gene TRBV4-2 combines with J gene TRBJ2-3; 9 nucleotides match TRBD2. V was clipped by 0 bases and J by 2 bases; unmatched bases: 9. The CDR3 contains 18 residues. CDR1 LGHNA and CDR2 YNFKEQ come from the germline V gene. CDR3 bases: TGTGCCAGCAGCCAAGAAGTCGCGGGAGGGGGGGCCACAGATACGCAGTATTTT. This codes for CASSQEVAGGGATDTQYF.

The genes are TRBV6-5 and TRBJ2-3, with D uncertain. The germline gives CDR1 MNHEY, CDR2 SVGAGI. This CDR3 has 15 amino acids. The V end was cut by 1 base, the J end by 1 base, with 9 bases between. The CDR3 reads CASSYFMAGTDTQYF. In nucleotides, the CDR3 is TGTGCCAGCAGTTACTTTATGGCTGGCACAGATACGCAGTATTTT.

This clone came up once. In DNA form, the CDR3 reads TGTGCCAGCAGTTTATTTAGCGGGTCTCATGAGCAGTTCTTC. This codes for CASSLFSGSHEQFF. J is TRBJ2-1 and V is TRBV28, with 7 bases matching TRBD2. The CDR3 extends over 14 amino acids. Trimming removed 1 base from V and 8 bases from J; junction bases left unmatched: 5. The germline gives CDR1 MDHEN, CDR2 SYDVKM.

The CDR3 reads CASSISGQFTGELFF. CDR3 in DNA: TGTGCCAGTAGTATCTCTGGACAGTTCACCGGGGAGCTGTTTTTT. This chain connects TRBV19 to TRBJ2-2; D possibly corresponds to TRBD1 (6 bases). V lost 3 bases and J 4 bases, leaving 12 bases between the germline ends. This CDR3 is built from 15 residues. Germline V gives CDR1 LNHDA, CDR2 SQIVND (reference sequence).

This clone was seen once. The rearrangement uses TRBV7-8 and TRBJ1-5; TRBD1 matches 9 bases. The germline V gene has CDR1 SGHVS and CDR2 FQNEAQ. V lost 4 bases to trimming and J lost 4 bases; unmatched junction nucleotides: 8. This CDR3 has 16 amino acids. The CDR3 is CASSSWTGAGNQPQHF. The CDR3 DNA follows: TGTGCCAGCAGCTCCTGGACAGGGGCGGGAAATCAGCCCCAGCATTTT. Variable domain in full (rest from reference TRBV7-8 and TRBJ1-5): GAGVSQSPRYKVAKRGQDVALRCDPISGHVSLFWYQQALGQGPEFLTYFQNEAQLDKSGLPSDRFFAERPEGSVSTLKIQRTQQEDSAVYLCASSSWTGAGNQPQHFGDGTRLSIL.

The J gene is TRBJ1-5, the V gene TRBV28; 7 bases are shared with TRBD1. The germline CDR1 and CDR2 sequences are MDHEN and SYDVKM. The V and J ends lost 7 bases and 10 bases, in that order; junction bases with no gene match: 13. The CDR3 contains 14 residues. The CDR3, as DNA: TGTGCCAGCATCTTCCCAGGGGGTTCTCAACCCCAGCATTTT. Protein: CASIFPGGSQPQHF.

The genes are TRBV5-5 and TRBJ2-7; 9 positions agree with TRBD1. V was pared by 0 bases and J by 7 bases, with 5 bases of the junction left unmatched. CDR1 is SGHKS, CDR2 YYEKEE, per germline (reference sequence). The CDR3 runs 14 residues. The CDR3 DNA reads as TGTGCCAGCAGCTTGGGGACAGGGGTTTGGGAGCAGTACTTC. This codes for CASSLGTGVWEQYF.

The rearrangement joins TRBV19 to TRBJ1-2; D unclear. Germline V gives CDR1 LNHDA, CDR2 SQIVND (reference sequence). V lost 7 bases and J lost 0, with 15 bases in between. The CDR3 spans 15 residues. CDR3: CASTPGLPANYGYTF. Here the CDR3 DNA reads TGTGCCAGTACCCCCGGACTCCCAGCTAACTATGGCTACACCTTC.

This rearrangement joins TRBV18 to TRBJ2-1; weak D call: TRBD1 (5 bases). Per the germline V gene, CDR1 is KGHSH and CDR2 is LQKENI. Between the trimmed V and J ends, which lost 0 bases and 7 bases, there was a span of 7 bases. This CDR3 has 13 amino acids. In DNA, the CDR3 is TGTGCCAGCTCACCACCAGGGGTTAATGAGCAGTTCTTC. Its translation: CASSPPGVNEQFF.

V gene TRBV4-2 combines with J gene TRBJ2-5, with 7 bases fitting TRBD2. This CDR3 has 16 residues. The germline V gene has CDR1 LGHNA and CDR2 YNFKEQ. With 3 bases clipped from V and 4 bases from J, the junction kept 11 bases outside the gene matches. Here the CDR3 reads CASSQGGGGPRETQYF. DNA of the CDR3: TGTGCCAGCAGCCAGGGTGGGGGAGGGCCGAGAGAGACCCAGTACTTC.

The chain recombines TRBV10-2 with TRBJ2-7; weak D call: TRBD2 (6 bases). This CDR3 is built from 13 residues. V dropped 6 bases and J dropped 0 bases, with 9 bases sitting between them. From germline, CDR1 is WSHSY and CDR2 SAAADI. The CDR3 region is CASSLGGSYEQYF. The CDR3 DNA reads as TGCGCCAGCAGCCTCGGGGGCTCCTACGAGCAGTACTTC.

The CDR3 DNA reads TGCGCCAGCAGCACGGGACAGGGACAAGAGACCCAGTACTTC. Protein product: CASSTGQGQETQYF. The V and J genes are TRBV5-1 and TRBJ2-5; 9 bases are shared with TRBD1. The CDR3 is 14 amino acids. Germline loops: CDR1 SGHRS, CDR2 YFSETQ. V dropped 4 bases and J dropped 2; count of bases not matched to a gene: 3.

The chain has TRBV19 and TRBJ1-6; TRBD1 is a possible D gene (6 bases). Trimming left V 3 bases short and J 9 bases short, with 12 bases between. Germline CDR1 reads LNHDA; CDR2 reads SQIVND (reference sequence). The CDR3 covers 14 residues. CDR3 DNA: TGTGCCAGTAGTATCAGGCGAGGGGGTTCACCCCTCCACTTT. Translating it yields CASSIRRGGSPLHF.

The gene calls are TRBV27 and TRBJ1-1; 7 bases fit TRBD1. The CDR3 runs 15 residues. After removal of 5 bases from V and 1 base from J, the junction contained 7 bases not matched to a gene. Germline V gives CDR1 MNHEY, CDR2 SMNVEV (reference sequence). Here the CDR3 reads CASSPWDRRNTEAFF. Here the CDR3 DNA reads TGTGCCAGCAGTCCATGGGACAGAAGGAACACTGAAGCTTTCTTT.

J is TRBJ2-7 and V is TRBV24-1; tentative D call: TRBD1 (6 bases). The CDR3 covers 16 residues. Per germline, CDR1 KGHDR and CDR2 SFDVKD. The germline V and J ends were trimmed by 4 bases and 2 bases, with 17 bases remaining between them. Here the CDR3 reads CATSDPSQGLPYEQYF. The CDR3 region has the DNA TGTGCCACCAGTGACCCTTCACAGGGATTACCCTACGAGCAGTACTTC.

V and J are TRBV29-1 and TRBJ1-5; D perhaps matches TRBD1 (6 bases). Between the trimmed V and J ends, which lost 3 bases and 14 bases, there was a span of 26 bases. This CDR3 contains 15 residues. In germline, CDR1 is SQVTM, CDR2 ANQGSEA. The CDR3: CSVEGGPTVEPGEHF. The DNA of the CDR3 is TGCAGCGTTGAGGGGGGGCCGACCGTAGAACCCGGGGAGCATTTT.

The chain employs TRBV25-1 and TRBJ2-2, with 9 bases matching TRBD1. V lost 2 bases and J lost 0; bases outside the gene matches: 1. The CDR3 spans 16 residues. The germline gives CDR1 MGHDK, CDR2 SYGVNS. The DNA of the CDR3 is TGTGCCAGCAGTGAAGACAGGGGGTCGAACACCGGGGAGCTGTTTTTT. This encodes CASSEDRGSNTGELFF.

The V gene is TRBV30, the J gene TRBJ2-2, with 9 bases matching TRBD1. The CDR3 sequence is 13 residues long. Germline CDR1 reads GTSNPN; CDR2 reads SVGIG (reference sequence). After removal of 3 bases from V and 7 bases from J, the junction contained 3 bases not matched to a gene. CDR3: CAWRQGANGELFF. CDR3 sequence (DNA): TGTGCCTGGAGACAGGGGGCTAACGGGGAGCTGTTTTTT. Together with reference TRBV30 and TRBJ2-2, the CDR3 gives the full variable domain: SQTIHQWPATLVQPVGSPLSLECTVEGTSNPNLYWYRQAAGRGLQLLFYSVGIGQISSEVPQNLSASRPQDRQFILSSKKLLLSDSGFYLCAWRQGANGELFFGEGSRLTVL.

The J gene is TRBJ1-2, the V gene TRBV19; D is unclear. Trimming took off 1 base at V and 7 bases at J, with 7 bases between the two ends. The CDR3 is made up of 12 amino acids. Germline V gene data show CDR1 as LNHDA and CDR2 as SQIVND (reference sequence). CDR3 nucleotides: TGTGCCAGTAGTATAGGTAGCTCTGGCTACACCTTC. This sequence encodes CASSIGSSGYTF.

The chain couples TRBV5-1 to TRBJ1-2; D ambiguous. Trimming took off 4 bases at V and 6 bases at J, with 13 bases between the two ends. The CDR3 has 13 residues. The germline V gene encodes CDR1 SGHRS and CDR2 YFSETQ. This CDR3 reads CASSSASGNGYTF. The CDR3 nucleotides are TGCGCCAGCAGCAGCGCGTCCGGCAATGGCTACACCTTC. The whole variable domain, filled in from reference TRBV5-1 and TRBJ1-2, reads KAGVTQTPRYLIKTRGQQVTLSCSPISGHRSVSWYQQTPGQGLQFLFEYFSETQRNKGNFPGRFSGRQFSNSRSEMNVSTLELGDSALYLCASSSASGNGYTFGSGTRLTVV.

The chain uses TRBV13 and TRBJ2-3; 8 bases line up with TRBD2. CDR1 is PRHDT, CDR2 FYEKMQ, per germline (reference sequence). V lost 2 bases and J lost 6; bases outside the gene matches: 4. The CDR3 has 14 amino acids. CDR3 DNA sequence: TGTGCCAGCAGCTTATCCGGGAGGGCGGATACGCAGTATTTT. Residues: CASSLSGRADTQYF.

The chain is built from TRBV19 and TRBJ1-3, with unresolved D. Germline CDR1 and CDR2: LNHDA and SQIVND (reference sequence). The CDR3 length is 14 residues. The ends were cut back, 7 bases at V and 2 bases at J, with 12 bases in the middle. The CDR3 here is CASKIGSPGNTIYF. The CDR3 DNA is TGTGCCAGTAAAATCGGGTCCCCTGGAAACACCATATATTTT.

This chain links TRBV15 with TRBJ1-1; D gene ambiguous. CDR1 is LNHNV and CDR2 is YYDKDF in the germline V gene (reference sequence). The CDR3 loop spans 15 amino acids. V lost 2 bases to trimming and J lost 3 bases, with 13 bases between them. CDR3 protein: CATSRRRNADTEAFF. The CDR3 DNA reads TGTGCCACCAGCAGAAGGCGAAATGCGGACACTGAAGCTTTCTTT.